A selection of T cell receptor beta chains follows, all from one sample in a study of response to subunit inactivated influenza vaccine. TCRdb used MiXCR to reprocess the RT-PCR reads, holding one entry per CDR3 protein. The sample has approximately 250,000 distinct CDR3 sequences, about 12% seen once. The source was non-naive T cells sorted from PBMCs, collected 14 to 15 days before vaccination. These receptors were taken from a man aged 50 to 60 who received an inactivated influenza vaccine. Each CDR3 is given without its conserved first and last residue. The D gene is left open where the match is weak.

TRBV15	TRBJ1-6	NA	ATSDPRGPLH
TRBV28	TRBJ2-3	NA	ASSFPALGGGRDTDTQY
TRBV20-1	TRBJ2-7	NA	SATRQDLSYEQY
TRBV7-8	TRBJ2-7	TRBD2	ASSRTSGPAYEQY
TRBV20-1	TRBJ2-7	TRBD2	SAGGSGGLGSYEQY
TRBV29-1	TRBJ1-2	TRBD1	SVGGTGAPLGYT
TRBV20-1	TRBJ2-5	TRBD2	SARDQTSGIGQY
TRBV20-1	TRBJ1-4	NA	RAGKDTTNEKLF
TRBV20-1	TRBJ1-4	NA	SAIQGTGGEKLF
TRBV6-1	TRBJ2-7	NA	ASSEYGYEQY
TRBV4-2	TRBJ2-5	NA	ASSRASGAQETQY
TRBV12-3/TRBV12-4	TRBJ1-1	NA	ASSLAGTMNTEAF
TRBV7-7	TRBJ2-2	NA	ASSQRGGELF
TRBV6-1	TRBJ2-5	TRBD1	ASSPGTGRETQY
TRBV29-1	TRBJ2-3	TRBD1	SVGVTGGFQY
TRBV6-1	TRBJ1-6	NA	ASSDRGQGRGSPLH
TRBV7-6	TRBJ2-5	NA	ASSLGRPETQY
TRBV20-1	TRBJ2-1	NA	SASPFANEQF
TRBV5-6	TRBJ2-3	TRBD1	ASSLVAGGHTQY
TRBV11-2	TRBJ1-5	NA	ASSSHQPQH
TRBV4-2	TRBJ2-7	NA	ASSLERGLYEQY
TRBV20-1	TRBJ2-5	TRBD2	SATTSGTQETQY
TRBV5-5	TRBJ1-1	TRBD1	ASSLGGTGRGTEAF
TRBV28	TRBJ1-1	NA	ASSVRSRGTEAF
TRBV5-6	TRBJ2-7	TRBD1	ASSLLPGQGTDEQY
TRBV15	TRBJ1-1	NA	ATSREWGYTEAF
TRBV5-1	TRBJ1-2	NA	ASSLEGHNYGYT
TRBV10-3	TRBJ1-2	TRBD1	AISERGTGGSRYGYT
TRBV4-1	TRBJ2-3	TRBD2	ASSQGRGGTDTQY
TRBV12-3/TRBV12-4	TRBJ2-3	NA	ASSFVLGTGTDTQY
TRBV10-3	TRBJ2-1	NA	AISTAGAPFRRNEQF
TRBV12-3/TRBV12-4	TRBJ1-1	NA	ASSFSRGTEAF
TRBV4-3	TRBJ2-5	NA	ASSQGSPRPQETQY
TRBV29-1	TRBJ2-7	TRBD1	SVRTGGAYEQY
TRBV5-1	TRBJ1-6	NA	ASSLSFGQINSPLH
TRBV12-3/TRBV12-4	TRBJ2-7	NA	ASSLGGNSYEQY
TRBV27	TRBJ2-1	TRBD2	ASSWAGSSGPYNEQF
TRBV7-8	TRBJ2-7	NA	ASSFQGHRVEQY
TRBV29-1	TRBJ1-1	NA	SVAGGSSSYYTEAF
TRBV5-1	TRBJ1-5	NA	ASSLAGKGQPQH